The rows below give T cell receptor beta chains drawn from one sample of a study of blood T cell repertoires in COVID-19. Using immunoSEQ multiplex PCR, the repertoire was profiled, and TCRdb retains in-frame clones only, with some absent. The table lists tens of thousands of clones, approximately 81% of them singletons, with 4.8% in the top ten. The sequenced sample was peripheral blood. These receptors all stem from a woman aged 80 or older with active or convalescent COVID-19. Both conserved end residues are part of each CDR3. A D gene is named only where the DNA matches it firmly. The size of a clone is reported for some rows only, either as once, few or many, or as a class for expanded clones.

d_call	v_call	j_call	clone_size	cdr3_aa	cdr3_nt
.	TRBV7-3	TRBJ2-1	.	CASSSRVGQPAEQFF	TGTGCCAGCAGCTCGCGGGTTGGACAGCCGGCTGAGCAGTTCTTC
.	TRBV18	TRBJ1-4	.	CASSPRLSKQGRATNEKLFF	TGTGCCAGCTCACCAAGGCTTTCCAAGCAGGGGAGGGCAACTAATGAAAAACTGTTTTTT
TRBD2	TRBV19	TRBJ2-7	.	CASRIAGQYF	TGTGCCAGTAGGATAGCGGGGCAGTACTTC
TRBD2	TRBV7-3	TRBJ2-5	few	CASSLSLAGQETQYF	TGTGCCAGCAGCTTAAGTCTAGCGGGCCAAGAGACCCAGTACTTC
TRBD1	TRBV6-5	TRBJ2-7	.	CASSYSRGPYEQYF	TGTGCCAGCAGTTACTCGAGGGGGCCCTACGAGCAGTACTTC
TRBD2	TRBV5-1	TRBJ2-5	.	CASSKIAGLEETQYF	TGCGCCAGCAGCAAGATAGCGGGATTGGAAGAGACCCAGTACTTC
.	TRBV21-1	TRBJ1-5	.	CASSIGDSNSNQPQHF	TGTGCCAGCAGCATTGGGGACAGTAATAGCAATCAGCCCCAGCATTTT
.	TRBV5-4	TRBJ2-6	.	CASSLQIISGANVLTF	TGTGCCAGCAGCTTGCAGATCATATCTGGGGCCAACGTCCTGACTTTC
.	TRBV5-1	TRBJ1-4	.	CASSLSPAGINEKLFF	TGCGCCAGCAGCTTGTCCCCGGCAGGGATTAATGAAAAACTGTTTTTT
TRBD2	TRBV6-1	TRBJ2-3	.	CASSEWTSGGFTDTQYF	TGTGCCAGCAGTGAATGGACTAGCGGGGGTTTCACAGATACGCAGTATTTT
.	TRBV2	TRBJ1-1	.	CASSGGGFTEAFF	TGTGCCAGCAGTGGGGGGGGGTTCACTGAAGCTTTCTTT
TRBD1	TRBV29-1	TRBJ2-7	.	CSATSGQGAREQYF	TGCAGCGCTACCTCGGGACAGGGGGCGCGTGAGCAGTACTTC
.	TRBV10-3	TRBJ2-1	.	CAVKRELGSYNEQFF	TGTGCCGTCAAAAGGGAGCTGGGCTCCTACAATGAGCAGTTCTTC
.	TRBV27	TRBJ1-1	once	CASRTESPPNTEAFF	TGTGCCAGCAGAACCGAAAGCCCGCCGAACACTGAAGCTTTCTTT
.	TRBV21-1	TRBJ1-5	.	CASSKPPTGSNQPQHF	TGTGCCAGCAGCAAACCGCCGACAGGGAGTAATCAGCCCCAGCATTTT
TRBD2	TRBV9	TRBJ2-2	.	CASSVGSGGQTTTGELFF	TGTGCCAGCAGCGTAGGGAGCGGGGGGCAAACCACCACCGGGGAGCTGTTTTTT
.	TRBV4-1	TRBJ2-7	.	CASSQGGLRGGEQYF	TGCGCCAGCAGCCAAGGCGGCCTCCGGGGTGGCGAGCAGTACTTC
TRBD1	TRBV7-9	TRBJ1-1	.	CASSTTGGVDTEAFF	TGTGCCAGCAGCACAACAGGGGGGGTGGACACTGAAGCTTTCTTT
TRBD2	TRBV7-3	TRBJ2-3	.	CASSSGLAGLSTDTQYF	TGTGCCAGCAGCTCAGGACTAGCGGGACTAAGCACAGATACGCAGTATTTT
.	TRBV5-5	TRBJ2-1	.	CASSLTGSPYNEQFF	TGTGCCAGCAGCTTAACAGGGAGTCCCTACAATGAGCAGTTCTTC
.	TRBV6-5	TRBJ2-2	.	CASRGASITGELFF	TGTGCCAGCCGGGGGGCTAGCATCACCGGGGAGCTGTTTTTT
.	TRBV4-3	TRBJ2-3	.	CASSQVWGQADTQYF	TGCGCCAGCAGCCAAGTATGGGGCCAGGCAGATACGCAGTATTTT
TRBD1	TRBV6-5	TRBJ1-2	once	CASRAGGADYGYTF	TGTGCCAGCAGGGCAGGGGGCGCCGACTATGGCTACACCTTC
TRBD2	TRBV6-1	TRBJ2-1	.	CASSGVGGGGYNEQFF	TGTGCCAGCAGTGGCGTCGGCGGGGGTGGCTACAATGAGCAGTTCTTC
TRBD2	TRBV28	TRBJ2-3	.	CASSFILAGFTDTQYF	TGTGCCAGCAGTTTTATACTAGCGGGGTTCACAGATACGCAGTATTTT
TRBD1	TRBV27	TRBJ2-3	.	CASLRQGASADTQYF	TGTGCCAGCCTCCGACAGGGGGCATCGGCGGATACGCAGTATTTT
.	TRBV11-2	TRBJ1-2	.	CASSLDPFSNYGYTF	TGTGCCAGCAGCTTAGATCCCTTTTCTAACTATGGCTACACCTTC
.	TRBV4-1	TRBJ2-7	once	CASSRTAGSTYEQYF	TGCGCCAGCAGCCGCACGGCAGGGTCGACCTACGAGCAGTACTTC
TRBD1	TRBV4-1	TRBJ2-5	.	CASSRGPGQGSPGQYF	TGCGCCAGCAGCCGCGGACCGGGACAGGGATCTCCTGGCCAGTACTTC
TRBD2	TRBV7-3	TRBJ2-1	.	CASSLMGGRASNEQFF	TGTGCCAGCAGCTTAATGGGCGGGAGGGCCTCCAATGAGCAGTTCTTC
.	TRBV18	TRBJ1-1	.	CASSPGEGNTEAFF	TGTGCCAGCTCACCCGGAGAGGGGAACACTGAAGCTTTCTTT
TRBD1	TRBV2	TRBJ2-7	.	CASRGTGIFYEQYF	TGTGCCAGCCGCGGGACAGGAATTTTCTACGAGCAGTACTTC
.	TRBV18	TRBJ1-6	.	CASSPRGLTSPLHF	TGTGCCAGCTCACCAAGAGGACTGACTTCACCCCTCCACTTT
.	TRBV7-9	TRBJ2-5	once	CASRAETQYF	TGTGCCAGCAGAGCGGAGACCCAGTACTTC
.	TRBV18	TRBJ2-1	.	CASSPLRRPSQGYNEQFF	TGTGCCAGCTCACCCCTTCGCAGGCCATCCCAGGGTTACAATGAGCAGTTCTTC
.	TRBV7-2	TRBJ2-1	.	CASSLRRDNEQFF	TGTGCCAGCAGCTTGCGCAGGGACAATGAGCAGTTCTTC
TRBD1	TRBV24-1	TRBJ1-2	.	CATSDSSTGSVYGYTF	TGTGCCACCAGTGATTCGTCGACAGGGTCTGTCTATGGCTACACCTTC
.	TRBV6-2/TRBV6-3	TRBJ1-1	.	CASSLAMNTEAFF	TGTGCCAGCAGTTTGGCAATGAACACTGAAGCTTTCTTT
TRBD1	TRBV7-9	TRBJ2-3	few	CASSLTGVRTDTQYF	TGTGCCAGCAGCCTGACAGGGGTCCGGACAGATACGCAGTATTTT
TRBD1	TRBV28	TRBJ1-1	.	CASISTGNPGGPTEAFF	TGTGCCAGCATCTCTACAGGGAACCCAGGGGGCCCAACCGAAGCTTTCTTT
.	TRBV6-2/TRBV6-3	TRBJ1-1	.	CASSDRGGNPEAFF	TGTGCCAGCAGTGACCGGGGGGGGAACCCTGAAGCTTTCTTT
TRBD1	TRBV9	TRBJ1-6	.	CASKNRGESPLHF	TGTGCCAGCAAAAACAGGGGAGAATCACCCCTCCACTTT
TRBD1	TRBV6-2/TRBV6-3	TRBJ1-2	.	CASSLGTGVYGYTF	TGTGCCAGCAGTCTGGGGACAGGGGTCTATGGCTACACCTTC
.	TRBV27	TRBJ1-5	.	CASSSQTGDGNQPQHF	TGTGCCAGCAGTTCACAGACAGGTGATGGCAATCAGCCCCAGCATTTT
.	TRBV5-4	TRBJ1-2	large	CASTLDMANYGYTF	TGTGCCAGCACCCTGGACATGGCTAACTATGGCTACACCTTC
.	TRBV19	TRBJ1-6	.	CASKDSSPDNSPLHF	TGTGCCAGTAAAGACAGTTCCCCCGATAATTCACCCCTCCACTTT
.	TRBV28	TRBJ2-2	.	CASSLARNTGELFF	TGTGCCAGCAGTTTAGCGAGGAACACCGGGGAGCTGTTTTTT
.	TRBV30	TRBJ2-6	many	CAWTSGGSGANVLTF	TGTGCCTGGACCTCCGGGGGTTCTGGGGCCAACGTCCTGACTTTC
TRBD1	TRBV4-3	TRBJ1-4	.	CASSQADRGLFNEKLFF	TGCGCCAGCAGCCAAGCAGACAGGGGCCTTTTTAATGAAAAACTGTTTTTT
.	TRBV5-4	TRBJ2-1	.	CASSRTASEQFF	TGTGCCAGCAGCCGGACAGCCAGTGAGCAGTTCTTC
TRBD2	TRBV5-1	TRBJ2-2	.	CASRLAGGLGGTGELFF	TGCGCCAGCAGGCTAGCGGGAGGACTCGGGGGCACCGGGGAGCTGTTTTTT
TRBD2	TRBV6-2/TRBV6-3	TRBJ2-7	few	CASSYRSNQGVAGAYEQYF	TGTGCCAGCAGTTACCGGTCTAATCAGGGCGTGGCGGGAGCCTACGAGCAGTACTTC
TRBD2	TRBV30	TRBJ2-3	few	CAWRWGGGAADTQYF	TGTGCCTGGAGATGGGGCGGGGGGGCCGCCGATACGCAGTATTTT